These 26 T cell receptor beta chains were all obtained from the same sample, sequenced in a study of cytomegalovirus exposure and HLA in healthy donors. 60 Vbeta and 13 Jbeta primers were used in PCR. Here immunoSEQ multiplex PCR was the method, and the copy in TCRdb shows in-frame clones only, minus some. This sample's table has about 90,000 clones. Material: PBMCs. These receptors came from a woman between 25 and 40 years old in good health and CMV-seronegative.

The chain links TRBV28 to TRBJ1-6, with 7 nucleotides matching TRBD1. Germline trimming cut 5 bases from V and 9 bases from J; bases unmatched to any gene: 19. Germline-derived CDR1 and CDR2 are MDHEN and SYDVKM. The length of the CDR3 is 18 residues. CDR3 DNA: TGTGCCAGCAGTGACCAGAGGAGGGGGCAGGGGAACAGTTCACCCCTCCACTTT. It translates to CASSDQRRGQGNSSPLHF.

This chain uses TRBV7-9 with TRBJ2-1, with D tentatively TRBD1 (5 bases). Germline V lookup: CDR1 SEHNR, CDR2 FQNEAQ (reference sequence). V gave up 4 bases and J gave up 4 bases, with 11 bases separating them. This CDR3 is built from 14 residues. CDR3 amino acids: CASSSDRDYNEQFF. The DNA of the CDR3 is TGTGCCAGCAGCTCCGACAGAGATTACAATGAGCAGTTCTTC.

The rearrangement joins TRBV7-3 to TRBJ2-3; 12 nucleotides line up with TRBD2. Per the germline V gene, CDR1 is SGHTA and CDR2 is FQGTGA. This CDR3 contains 20 residues. J lost 1 base, V lost 6 bases, and 17 bases had no gene match. The CDR3: CASSLTASGGAMEGTDTQYF. The CDR3 nucleotides read TGTGCCAGCAGTTTGACAGCTAGCGGGGGGGCCATGGAGGGCACAGATACGCAGTATTTT.

This sequence joins TRBV19 and TRBJ1-1; no definite D call. This CDR3 region has 12 residues. Germline loops: CDR1 LNHDA, CDR2 SQIVND (reference sequence). V lost 3 bases and J 6 bases, leaving 8 bases between the germline ends. CDR3 amino acids: CASSISGAEAFF. For the CDR3, the DNA is TGTGCCAGTAGTATCAGCGGCGCTGAAGCTTTCTTT. Based on the CDR3 plus reference TRBV19 and TRBJ1-1, the full variable domain is DGGITQSPKYLFRKEGQNVTLSCEQNLNHDAMYWYRQDPGQGLRLIYYSQIVNDFQKGDIAEGYSVSREKKESFPLTVTSAQKNPTAFYLCASSISGAEAFFGQGTRLTVV.

This chain uses TRBV27 with TRBJ1-1; 10 bases are a match to TRBD1. V lost 6 bases, J lost 0 bases, and 13 bases stayed unmatched. The CDR3 sequence is 18 residues long. Germline CDR1 is MNHEY and CDR2 is SMNVEV (reference sequence). This CDR3 reads CASSPTGGALFMNTEAFF. CDR3 sequence (DNA): TGTGCCAGCAGCCCGACAGGGGGCGCCTTATTCATGAACACTGAAGCTTTCTTT.

The chain joins TRBV5-1 to TRBJ2-1; the match to TRBD2 covers 10 bases. The CDR3 length is 16 residues. Trimming took 0 bases from V and 8 from J; bases not matched to a gene: 8. Germline V lookup: CDR1 SGHRS, CDR2 YFSETQ. The CDR3 coding sequence is TGCGCCAGCAGCTTGGTGCTAGCGGGAGCTAGCGATGAGCAGTTCTTC. Translation gives CASSLVLAGASDEQFF.

V and J are TRBV7-8 and TRBJ2-5; TRBD2 aligns across 8 bases. Matching the DNA end better, TRBJ2-7 makes the J call doubtful. CDR3 size: 14 residues. The germline V gene has CDR1 SGHVS and CDR2 FQNEAQ. The CDR3, as DNA: TGTGCCAGCAGCTTACCGGGGGGGGGATACGAGCAGTACTTC. Translating it yields CASSLPGGGYEQYF.

V and J are TRBV4-1 and TRBJ2-4, with 9 bases fitting TRBD1. With 5 bases clipped from V and 6 bases from J, the junction kept 8 bases outside the gene matches. CDR1 is MGHRA, CDR2 YSYEKL, per germline. This CDR3 contains 15 residues. CDR3 sequence: CASSTQGARGNIQYF. The DNA for the CDR3 is TGCGCCAGCAGCACACAGGGGGCTCGCGGAAACATTCAGTACTTC.

V usage is TRBV6-5 and J usage is TRBJ1-1; 8 bases map to TRBD1. V lost 5 bases, J lost 4 bases, and 9 bases stayed unmatched. The CDR3 is 15 residues long. From germline, CDR1 is MNHEY and CDR2 SVGAGI. As DNA, the CDR3 is TGTGCCAGCAGTGCCCCGGGACAGGTTGCCACTGAAGCTTTCTTT. As protein: CASSAPGQVATEAFF.

The rearrangement joins TRBV9 to TRBJ2-2; D is perhaps TRBD1 (6 bases). V was cut by 0 bases and J by 7 bases, with 13 bases left in between. The germline V gene encodes CDR1 SGDLS and CDR2 YYNGEE. The CDR3 runs 15 residues. The CDR3 coding sequence is TGTGCCAGCAGCGTAGACGCAGGGGTGGGCGGGGAGCTGTTTTTT. It yields the protein CASSVDAGVGGELFF.

The chain has TRBV4-2 and TRBJ2-1; D possibly corresponds to TRBD2 (6 bases). V was pared by 0 bases and J by 3 bases, with 15 bases between. The germline V gene encodes CDR1 LGHNA and CDR2 YNFKEQ. This CDR3 has 17 amino acids. The CDR3 coding sequence is TGTGCCAGCAGCCAAGAGGGGACTGTTGCCTACTACAATGAGCAGTTCTTC. As protein: CASSQEGTVAYYNEQFF.

The CDR3 DNA follows: TGTGCCAGTAGCCCTCAGGGGAACAATCAGCCCCAGCATTTT. Its translation is CASSPQGNNQPQHF. This chain links TRBV19 with TRBJ1-5, with a weak D call TRBD1 (6 bases). Germline CDR1 reads LNHDA; CDR2 reads SQIVND (reference sequence). CDR3 length equals 14 residues. V was shortened by 6 bases and J by 3 bases, with 12 bases between the two germline ends. Full variable domain (rest looked up from reference TRBV19 and TRBJ1-5): DGGITQSPKYLFRKEGQNVTLSCEQNLNHDAMYWYRQDPGQGLRLIYYSQIVNDFQKGDIAEGYSVSREKKESFPLTVTSAQKNPTAFYLCASSPQGNNQPQHFGDGTRLSIL.

The rearrangement uses TRBV7-9 and TRBJ1-2, with TRBD1 matching 9 bases. Germline CDR1 reads SEHNR; CDR2 reads FQNEAQ (reference sequence). The length of the CDR3 is 16 residues. With V trimmed by 1 base and J by 5 bases, 8 bases remained unmatched. CDR3: CASSLEHGTGTYGYTF. Written as DNA, the CDR3 is TGTGCCAGCAGCTTAGAGCACGGGACAGGGACTTATGGCTACACCTTC.

This chain links TRBV7-3 with TRBJ2-1, with TRBD2 matching over 13 bases. CDR3 length equals 17 residues. Trimming took 5 bases from V and 6 from J; bases not matched to a gene: 10. CDR1 is SGHTA and CDR2 is FQGTGA in the germline V gene. In DNA form, the CDR3 reads TGTGCCAGCAGCGCCACTAGCGGGGGGGCCGGGTCCAATGAGCAGTTCTTC. Residues: CASSATSGGAGSNEQFF.

CDR3 nucleotides: TGTGCCAGCAGTGAAGCCTCCGGGACAGGGACCCTCCTTAGCAATCAGCCCCAGCATTTT. Protein product: CASSEASGTGTLLSNQPQHF. The genes are TRBV2 and TRBJ1-5, with 9 bases matching TRBD1. Germline V CDR1 and CDR2: SNHLY, FYNNEI. CDR3 length: 20 amino acids. With V trimmed by 0 bases and J by 0 bases, 12 bases remained unmatched. Together with reference TRBV2 and TRBJ1-5, the CDR3 gives the full variable domain: EPEVTQTPSHQVTQMGQEVILRCVPISNHLYFYWYRQILGQKVEFLVSFYNNEISEKSEIFDDQFSVERPDGSNFTLKIRSTKLEDSAMYFCASSEASGTGTLLSNQPQHFGDGTRLSIL.

The chain uses TRBV7-3 and TRBJ1-1, with a possible D match to TRBD1 (6 bases). V shed 5 bases and J shed 4 bases, with 17 bases lying between them. Germline V gene lookup returns CDR1 SGHTA and CDR2 FQGTGA. This CDR3 contains 15 residues. As DNA, the CDR3 is TGTGCCAGCAGCGAAAGGGGGTTTGGTGTCACTGAAGCTTTCTTT. Amino acid sequence: CASSERGFGVTEAFF.

The chain carries TRBV7-3 and TRBJ2-1; 11 bases fit TRBD2. V was clipped by 5 bases and J by 4 bases; unmatched bases: 4. Germline CDR1 and CDR2: SGHTA and FQGTGA. This CDR3 has 15 amino acids. The CDR3 region has the DNA TGTGCCAGCAGCGTACTAGCGGGGGCTTACAATGAGCAGTTCTTC. It codes for CASSVLAGAYNEQFF.

The rearrangement joins TRBV5-1 to TRBJ1-3, with a weak D call TRBD1 (5 bases). Germline assignment: CDR1 SGHRS and CDR2 YFSETQ. V lost 2 bases and J lost 0, with 12 bases in between. The CDR3 runs to 16 residues. CDR3 DNA sequence: TGCGCCAGCAGCTTATCGGGACTGAACTCTGGAAACACCATATATTTT. Encoded protein: CASSLSGLNSGNTIYF.

The chain is built from TRBV30 and TRBJ2-5; D is perhaps TRBD1 (6 bases). The germline V and J ends were trimmed by 0 bases and 5 bases, with 16 bases remaining between them. Germline-derived CDR1 and CDR2 are GTSNPN and SVGIG (reference sequence). The CDR3 is made up of 15 amino acids. The CDR3 DNA reads TGTGCCTGGAGTGTAAGCGCGAGTAGGGGGGAGACCCAGTACTTC. It encodes CAWSVSASRGETQYF.

J is TRBJ1-1 and V is TRBV6-5; D might be TRBD1 (5 bases). Trimming stripped 7 bases from V and 1 base from J, with 13 bases between. Germline CDR1 reads MNHEY; CDR2 reads SVGAGI. The CDR3 contains 14 residues. CDR3 bases: TGTGCCAGCAATCGACAGCGACAGAACACTGAAGCTTTCTTT. Amino acid sequence: CASNRQRQNTEAFF.

The genes are TRBV7-2 and TRBJ2-2; D perhaps matches TRBD1 (5 bases). The germline CDR1 and CDR2 sequences are SGHTA and FQGNSA. Trimming took off 1 base at V and 8 bases at J, with 8 bases between the two ends. The CDR3 consists of 13 residues. CDR3 sequence reads: CASSLDSGGELFF. The DNA of the CDR3 is TGTGCCAGCAGCTTAGACTCAGGGGGGGAGCTGTTTTTT. The whole variable domain, remainder taken from reference TRBV7-2 and TRBJ2-2, is GAGVSQSPSNKVTEKGKDVELRCDPISGHTALYWYRQSLGQGLEFLIYFQGNSAPDKSGLPSDRFSAERTGGSVSTLTIQRTQQEDSAVYLCASSLDSGGELFFGEGSRLTVL.

The V call is TRBV9, the J call TRBJ2-5; possibly TRBD1 for D (5 bases). V lost 0 bases and J lost 2, with 14 bases in between. There are 16 residues in the CDR3. Germline V CDR1 and CDR2: SGDLS, YYNGEE. This chain's CDR3 is CASSVVGLHRQETQYF. The CDR3 DNA reads TGTGCCAGCAGCGTAGTGGGGCTGCACAGACAAGAGACCCAGTACTTC.

The J gene is TRBJ1-6, the V gene TRBV10-1; D uncertain. Trimming left V 2 bases short and J 13 bases short, with 12 bases between. Germline V CDR1 and CDR2: WNHNN, SYGVQD (reference sequence). The CDR3 runs 13 residues. The CDR3 loop is CASSEVGPRPLHF. The CDR3 DNA follows: TGCGCCAGCAGTGAGGTGGGCCCAAGGCCCCTCCACTTT.

This chain links TRBV11-2 with TRBJ2-1; 7 bases agree with TRBD1. The ends lost 5 bases at V and 6 bases at J; junction bases unmatched: 10. Germline CDR1 reads SGHAT; CDR2 reads FQNNGV. This CDR3 is built from 15 residues. Here the CDR3 reads CASSPGGGVGNEQFF. The CDR3 nucleotides are TGTGCCAGCAGCCCAGGGGGTGGGGTCGGCAATGAGCAGTTCTTC.

V is TRBV27 and J is TRBJ2-2, with a weak D call TRBD1 (5 bases). CDR1 is MNHEY and CDR2 is SMNVEV in the germline V gene (reference sequence). Trimming took off 7 bases at V and 8 bases at J, with 20 bases between the two ends. This CDR3 spans 15 amino acids. The chain's CDR3 is CASKVTANPGGELFF. The CDR3 DNA reads TGTGCCAGCAAGGTGACAGCTAACCCCGGAGGGGAGCTGTTTTTT.

The chain joins TRBV7-6 to TRBJ2-7, with D possibly matching TRBD2 (5 bases). Germline lookup yields CDR1 SGHVS and CDR2 FNYEAQ. The CDR3 spans 13 residues. The ends were cut back, 5 bases at V and 5 bases at J, with 13 bases in the middle. CDR3 residues: CASSRFTGNEQYF. The CDR3, as DNA: TGTGCCAGCAGCCGATTCACGGGAAACGAGCAGTACTTC.